The entry that follows covers one T cell receptor beta chain sequence. Its antigen is as yet unknown. The data originate from a study of radiotherapy plus CTLA-4 blockade in lung cancer. Overall study: Of the patients, more than 15% showed objective responses and around 29% attained disease control.

Receiving focal radiation plus CTLA-4 blockade with ipilimumab were patients who had chemo-refractory metastatic non-small-cell lung cancer. Points from the study as a whole: Early blood T cell clone changes and increased post-radiation serum interferon-beta were reportedly the strongest response predictors. Clones of tumor-derived TCRs expanded in blood after radiotherapy plus ipilimumab.

Trimming removed 3 bases from V and 0 bases from J; junction bases left unmatched: 2. Germline V gene sequence: CDR1 SGHVS, CDR2 FNYEAQ. The CDR3 runs 16 residues. The assay was immunoSEQ multiplex PCR, and TCRdb's table has in-frame clones only and misses some. The data contain roughly 71,000 clones, 78% of them singletons. This sample comprised peripheral blood, obtained from a patient treated with radiotherapy plus ipilimumab. This chain links TRBV7-6 with TRBJ2-5, with 12 bases aligning to TRBD2. The sequence derives from a human donor with non-small cell lung cancer who had a complete response to radiotherapy plus ipilimumab. CDR3 in amino acids: CASSFGLAGYQETQYF. The CDR3 nucleotides read TGTGCCAGCAGCTTTGGACTAGCGGGGTACCAAGAGACCCAGTACTTC.